There are a few counts of the clone carrying this T cell receptor beta chain. The data stem from a study of beta chain features in type 1 diabetes. The length of the CDR3 is 14 residues. The V and J ends lost 5 bases and 1 base respectively, with 9 bases between them. Germline-derived CDR1 and CDR2 are MNHNS and SASEGT. As every portion of the isolated RNA was reverse transcribed, the sequencing read expressed TCRB transcripts. Here immunoSEQ multiplex PCR was the method, and the copy in TCRdb shows in-frame clones only, minus some. The table has under 300,000 clones, 8% seen once. The J gene is TRBJ2-1, the V gene TRBV6-1; D not certain. This TCR was sampled from a woman aged 18-35 years in good health. Input material: central memory CD4+ T cells from blood. The DNA for the CDR3 is TGTGCCAGCAGTCCGGTACTTTCCTACAATGAGCAGTTCTTC. Translation: CASSPVLSYNEQFF.